This TCR beta chain was recovered during a study of T cell responses to AZD1222 COVID-19 vaccine. This clone was found a few times. The antigen is unknown. Findings and caveats of the study: Two AZD1222 administrations were followed by greater Spike-specific TCR breadth and depth. Reports say nearly half of spike-specific TCRs go after unmutated variant regions.

The table came from immunoSEQ multiplex PCR; TCRdb's copy has only in-frame clones and leaves some out. The table shows approximately 210,000 clones, with around 94% occurring only once. Sample: peripheral blood, taken 28 days after the second dose of the MenACWY control vaccine. This sequence originates from an adult who received the MenACWY meningococcal vaccine as a control.

CDR3 residues: CASSFPTGELFF. The CDR3 DNA reads as TGCGCCAGCAGCTTTCCGACCGGGGAGCTGTTTTTT. This sequence joins TRBV5-1 and TRBJ2-2; no reliable D call. V lost 2 bases to trimming and J lost 5 bases, with 4 bases between them. CDR1 SGHRS and CDR2 YFSETQ come from the germline V gene. The CDR3 has 12 amino acids.